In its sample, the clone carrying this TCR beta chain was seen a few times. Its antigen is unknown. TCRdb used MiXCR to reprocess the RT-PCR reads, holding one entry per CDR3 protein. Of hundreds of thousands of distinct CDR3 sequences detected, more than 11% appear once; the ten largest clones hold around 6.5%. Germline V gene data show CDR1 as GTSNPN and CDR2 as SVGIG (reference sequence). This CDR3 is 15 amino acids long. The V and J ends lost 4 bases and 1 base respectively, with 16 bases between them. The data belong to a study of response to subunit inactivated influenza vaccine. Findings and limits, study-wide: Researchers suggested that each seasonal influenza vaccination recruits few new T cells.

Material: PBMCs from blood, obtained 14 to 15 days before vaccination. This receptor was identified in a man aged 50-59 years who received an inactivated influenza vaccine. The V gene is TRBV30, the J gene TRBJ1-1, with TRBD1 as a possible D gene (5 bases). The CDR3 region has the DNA TGTGCCTGGATGTTCCCCGGGACGGGGAACACTGAAGCTTTCTTT. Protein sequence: CAWMFPGTGNTEAFF.